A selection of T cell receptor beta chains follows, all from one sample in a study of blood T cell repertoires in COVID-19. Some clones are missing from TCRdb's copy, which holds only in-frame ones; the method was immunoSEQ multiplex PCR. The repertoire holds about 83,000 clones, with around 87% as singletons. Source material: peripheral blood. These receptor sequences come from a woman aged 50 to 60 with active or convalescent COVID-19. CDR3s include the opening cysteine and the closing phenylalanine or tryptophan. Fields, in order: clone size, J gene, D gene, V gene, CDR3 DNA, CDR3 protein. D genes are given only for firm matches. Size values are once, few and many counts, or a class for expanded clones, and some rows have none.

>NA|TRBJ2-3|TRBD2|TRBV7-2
TGTGCCAGCAGCTTATTAGGGGCGGGGGTCTCAGATACGCAGTATTTT
CASSLLGAGVSDTQYF
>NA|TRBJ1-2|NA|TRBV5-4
TGTGCCAGCAGCCACCCTCGGGGGGTAGGGGAGCGCTACACCTTC
CASSHPRGVGERYTF
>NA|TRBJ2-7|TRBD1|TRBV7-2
TGTGCCAGCAGCCTCATTACAGGGGCCACCTACGAGCAGTACTTC
CASSLITGATYEQYF
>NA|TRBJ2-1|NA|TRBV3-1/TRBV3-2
TGTGCCAGCAGCCCACAGGGAAGGGTAAGCAATGAGCAGTTCTTC
CASSPQGRVSNEQFF
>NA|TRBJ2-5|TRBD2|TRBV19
TGTGCCAGTAGTACCCAAGCGGGGGCTCACCAAGAGACCCAGTACTTC
CASSTQAGAHQETQYF
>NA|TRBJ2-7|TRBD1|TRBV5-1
TGCGCCAGCAGCTTGGAGGGACAGACCTACGAGCAGTACTTC
CASSLEGQTYEQYF
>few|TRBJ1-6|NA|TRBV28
TGTGCCAGCTGTGCCCCCGGGGGGTTTAATTCACCCCTCCACTTT
CASCAPGGFNSPLHF
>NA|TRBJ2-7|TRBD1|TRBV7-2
TGTGCCAGCAGCTTAGTGGCAGTAGGGGGCGGGTACGAGCAGTACTTC
CASSLVAVGGGYEQYF
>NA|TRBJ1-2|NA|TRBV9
TGTGCCAGCAGCAATAAATTCAGGGCTGGGGGCTACACCTTC
CASSNKFRAGGYTF
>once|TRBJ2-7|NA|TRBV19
TGTGCCAGTAGTATTGGAGTCACGAACGAGCAGTACTTC
CASSIGVTNEQYF
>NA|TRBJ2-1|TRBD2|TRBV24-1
TGTGCCACCAGTGATCCTGGACTAGCGGGCCCGGCAGGCTACAATGAGCAGTTCTTC
CATSDPGLAGPAGYNEQFF
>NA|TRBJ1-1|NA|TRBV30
TGTGCCTGGAGGAGGGGACTGTCGCTTTCTGAAGCTTTCTTT
CAWRRGLSLSEAFF
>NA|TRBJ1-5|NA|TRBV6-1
TGTGCCAGCAGTGAATCAGCACAGGGAAGCAATCAGCCCCAGCATTTT
CASSESAQGSNQPQHF
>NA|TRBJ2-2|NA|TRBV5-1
TGCGCCAGCAGCTTTGGGGGGGCCTCGAACGGGGAGCTGTTTTTT
CASSFGGASNGELFF
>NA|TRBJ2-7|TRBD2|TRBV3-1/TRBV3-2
TGTGCCAGCAGCAGCGGGACTAGCGGGCGGACCTACGAGCAGTACTTC
CASSSGTSGRTYEQYF
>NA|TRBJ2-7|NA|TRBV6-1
TGTGCCAGCAGTGAAGTCAGGGACTACGAGCAGTACTTC
CASSEVRDYEQYF
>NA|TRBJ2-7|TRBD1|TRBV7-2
TGTGCCAGCAGCCAGGGGGCATTAAGCTACGAGCAGTACTTC
CASSQGALSYEQYF
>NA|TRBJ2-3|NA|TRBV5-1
TGCGCCAGCAGCCCGTGGGGACTCACAGATACGCAGTATTTT
CASSPWGLTDTQYF
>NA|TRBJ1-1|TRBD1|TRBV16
TGTGCCAGCAACCTTCAGGGGGCGAACACTGAAGCTTTCTTT
CASNLQGANTEAFF
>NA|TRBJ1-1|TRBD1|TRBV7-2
TGTGCCAGCAGCTTCCTAGTGGGGAACAGGGGAATGAGCACTGAAGCTTTCTTT
CASSFLVGNRGMSTEAFF
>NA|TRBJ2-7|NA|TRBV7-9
TGTGCCAGCAGCCTAGAACAGGAATCGCCCTACGAGCAGTACTTC
CASSLEQESPYEQYF
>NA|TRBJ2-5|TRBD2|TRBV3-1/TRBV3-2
TGTGCCAGCAAACTAGCGGGGGAAGAGACCCAGTACTTC
CASKLAGEETQYF
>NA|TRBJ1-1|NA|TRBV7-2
TGTGCCAGCAGCAACAGGGCCCGGGGCACTGAAGCTTTCTTT
CASSNRARGTEAFF
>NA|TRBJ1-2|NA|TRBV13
TGTGCCAGCAGCTTCCCCAAAGGCCAGCTAGCTAACTATGGCTACACCTTC
CASSFPKGQLANYGYTF
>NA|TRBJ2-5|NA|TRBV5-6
TGTGCCAGCAGCGGCCTGGGCCCGCAAGAGACCCAGTACTTC
CASSGLGPQETQYF
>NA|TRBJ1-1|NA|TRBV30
TGTGCCTGGAGTGTGTCGTCGGACAGATATAACACTGAAGCTTTCTTT
CAWSVSSDRYNTEAFF
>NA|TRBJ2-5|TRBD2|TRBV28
TGTGCCAGCAGTATGACCGGGACTAGCGGGGGGGCCGGGGAGACCCAGTACTTC
CASSMTGTSGGAGETQYF
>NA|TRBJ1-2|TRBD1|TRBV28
TGTGCCAAGCAGGGGGCAGATGGCTACACCTTC
CAKQGADGYTF
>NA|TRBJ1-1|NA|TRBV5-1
TGCGCCAGCAGGCGGGGGGCGGCGGCCACTGAAGCTTTCTTT
CASRRGAAATEAFF
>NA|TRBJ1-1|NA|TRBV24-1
TGTGCCACCAGGAGGAGCCCGAACACTGAAGCTTTCTTT
CATRRSPNTEAFF
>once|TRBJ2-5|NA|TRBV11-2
TGTGCCAGCAGCCTATACTTCGGGGTGGAGACCCAGTACTTC
CASSLYFGVETQYF
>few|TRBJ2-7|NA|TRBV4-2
TGTGCCAGCAGCTTGGGCAACTACGAGCAGTACTTC
CASSLGNYEQYF
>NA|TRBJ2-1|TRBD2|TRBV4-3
TGCGCCAGCAGCCACACTAGCGGGGCGTACAATGAGCAGTTCTTC
CASSHTSGAYNEQFF
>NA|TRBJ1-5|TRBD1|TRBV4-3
TGCGCCAGCAGCAAATACCGGGACAGGCCCGAGCCCCAGCATTTT
CASSKYRDRPEPQHF
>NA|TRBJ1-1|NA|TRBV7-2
TGTGCCAGCAGTAGACAGACAGGGAACACTGAAGCTTTCTTT
CASSRQTGNTEAFF
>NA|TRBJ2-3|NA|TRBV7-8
TGTGCCAGCAGCTTTGGCTCAACAGATACGCAGTATTTT
CASSFGSTDTQYF
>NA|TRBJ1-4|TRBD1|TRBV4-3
TGCGCCAGCAGCCAAGTATCACAGGGGAATGAAAAACTGTTTTTT
CASSQVSQGNEKLFF
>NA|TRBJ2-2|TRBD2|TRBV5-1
TGCGCCAGCAGCCCACGGACTAGCGGGGGAATCGGGGAGCTGTTTTTT
CASSPRTSGGIGELFF
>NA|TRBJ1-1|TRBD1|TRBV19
TGTGCCAGTAGTATAGGGACAGGGGTAGGGAACACTGAAGCTTTCTTT
CASSIGTGVGNTEAFF
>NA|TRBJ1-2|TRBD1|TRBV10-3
TGTGCCATCAGTGTTGTAGACAGGGCAGCCAGCTATGGCTACACCTTC
CAISVVDRAASYGYTF
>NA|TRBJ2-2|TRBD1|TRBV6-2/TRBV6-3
TGTGCCAGCAGTAAGGAGACAGGGGGAAACACCGGGGAGCTGTTTTTT
CASSKETGGNTGELFF
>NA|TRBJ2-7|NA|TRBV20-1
TGCAGTGCTAGTTACAGGATCTACGAGCAGTACTTC
CSASYRIYEQYF
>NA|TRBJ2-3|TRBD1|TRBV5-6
TGTGCCAGCAGCCCCCGACAGGGGGCCGCAGATACGCAGTATTTT
CASSPRQGAADTQYF
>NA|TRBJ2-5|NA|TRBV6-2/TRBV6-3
TGTGCCAGCAGTTACGAGCGGGAGACCCAGTACTTC
CASSYERETQYF
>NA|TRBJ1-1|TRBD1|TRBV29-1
TGCAGCGTTACCGGGACAGGGTACACTGAAGCTTTCTTT
CSVTGTGYTEAFF
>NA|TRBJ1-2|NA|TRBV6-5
TGTGCCAGCAGTTATCCGGCGGGCTATGGCTACACCTTC
CASSYPAGYGYTF
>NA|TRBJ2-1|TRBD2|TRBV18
TGTGCCAGCTCACCGCCGGGAGGGCCCAACAATGAGCAGTTCTTC
CASSPPGGPNNEQFF
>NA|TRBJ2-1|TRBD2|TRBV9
TGTGCCAGCAGCTTAGAGGGGACTAGCCCCTTAAATGAGCAGTTCTTC
CASSLEGTSPLNEQFF
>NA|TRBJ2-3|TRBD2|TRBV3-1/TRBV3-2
TGTGCCAGCAGCCAGGGTCTGTCTAGCGGGGGCACAGATACGCAGTATTTT
CASSQGLSSGGTDTQYF
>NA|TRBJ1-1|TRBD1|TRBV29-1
TGCAGCGCTCAGGGGGTAGGCACTGAAGCTTTCTTT
CSAQGVGTEAFF
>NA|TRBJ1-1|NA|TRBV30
TGTGCCTGGAGTCCCTTTGGCAGGGGCCTCTCGATGAACACTGAAGCTTTCTTT
CAWSPFGRGLSMNTEAFF
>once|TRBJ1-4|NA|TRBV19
TGTGCCAGTGATTCGCGCGGGGCAACTAATGAAAAACTGTTTTTT
CASDSRGATNEKLFF
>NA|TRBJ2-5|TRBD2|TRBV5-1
TGCGCCAGCAGCCCTGGACTAGCGGGGAACCAAGAGACCCAGTACTTC
CASSPGLAGNQETQYF
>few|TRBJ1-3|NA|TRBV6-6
TGTGCCAGCAGTTCGCGACAGTACTCTGGAAACACCATATATTTT
CASSSRQYSGNTIYF
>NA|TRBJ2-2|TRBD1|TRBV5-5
TGTGCCAGCAGCTTGGTGACAGGGGACACCGGGGAGCTGTTTTTT
CASSLVTGDTGELFF
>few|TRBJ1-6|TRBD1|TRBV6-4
TGTGCCAGCAGAGCTGGGACAGGGGAAAATTCACCCCTCCACTTT
CASRAGTGENSPLHF